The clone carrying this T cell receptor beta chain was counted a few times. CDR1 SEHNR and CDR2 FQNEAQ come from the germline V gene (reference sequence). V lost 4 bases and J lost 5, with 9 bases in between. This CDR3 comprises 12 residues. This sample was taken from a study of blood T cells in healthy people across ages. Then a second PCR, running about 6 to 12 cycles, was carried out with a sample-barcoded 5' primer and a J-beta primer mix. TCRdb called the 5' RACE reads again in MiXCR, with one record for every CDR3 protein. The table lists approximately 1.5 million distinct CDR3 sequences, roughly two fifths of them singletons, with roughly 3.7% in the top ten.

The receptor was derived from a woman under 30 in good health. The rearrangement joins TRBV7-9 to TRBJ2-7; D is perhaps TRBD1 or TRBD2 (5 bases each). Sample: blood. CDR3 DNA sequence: TGTGCCAGCAGCTGGGACCCGGACGAGCAGTACTTC. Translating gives CASSWDPDEQYF.